The sequence of this T cell receptor beta chain was determined in a study of shared clonotypes between healthy human individuals. Study outcomes and limitations: A generally larger estimated richness was seen in naive subsets than in memory subsets.

The V segment lost 4 bases and the J segment 9 bases; nucleotides outside the gene matches: 7. CDR3 size: 15 residues. Germline V gene lookup returns CDR1 SEHNR and CDR2 FQNEAQ (reference sequence). Replicate PCRs from sorted subsets contained around 200 ng DNA, which is around 30,000 T cell genomes. Clones were sequenced by immunoSEQ multiplex PCR, and TCRdb holds only the in-frame ones, with some missing. The sample consists of roughly 1 million clones, roughly 80% of them appearing once. Everyone who donated was a Caucasian adult who lived in Nashville, Tennessee. Details on this clone: The antigen remains undetermined.

The sequence came from a man younger than 30 in good health. Sequenced input: memory CD4+ T cells sorted from blood. Noted subset: CD45RA-negative fraction. V is TRBV7-9 and J is TRBJ2-1; 12 bases map to TRBD2. In nucleotides, the CDR3 is TGTGCCAGCAGCTCCGGGACTAGCGGGTCGGTTGAGCAGTTCTTC. This codes for CASSSGTSGSVEQFF.